These T cell receptor beta chains were read from a single sample in a study of cytomegalovirus exposure and HLA in healthy donors. Data came from immunoSEQ multiplex PCR; TCRdb stores just in-frame clones and leaves some out. Counted here are 150,000 to 200,000 clones, approximately 86% occurring once; the ten biggest clones make up under 2.5%. Sample: PBMCs. The receptors come from a woman aged 18-35 years in good health and CMV-seronegative. Each CDR3 is given with its conserved first and last residue. Fields, in order: CDR3 length, D gene, V gene, CDR3 protein. The D gene is left open where the match is weak.

12 | NA | TRBV5-4 | CASSTHGTKAFF
15 | TRBD2 | TRBV6-6 | CASSLAGGPNNEQFF
15 | NA | TRBV28 | CASRTVRGGVEKLFF
16 | TRBD1 | TRBV7-8 | CASTNPWTGDNQPQHF
16 | TRBD2 | TRBV9 | CASSVLGSGGRETQYF
15 | TRBD2 | TRBV10-3 | CAISATSANTGELFF
16 | NA | TRBV5-4 | CASSWGGPGGTDTQYF
13 | TRBD1 | TRBV30 | CAWSVGTGYIQYF
16 | NA | TRBV4-2 | CASSQDQRTPNYGYTF
17 | NA | TRBV15 | CATSRVPWTGWYNEQFF
14 | TRBD1 | TRBV27 | CASSRGDRGNEQYF
15 | NA | TRBV18 | CASSSVLGGHNEQFF
15 | TRBD1 | TRBV15 | CATSSFRDRDYEQYF
15 | TRBD1 | TRBV28 | CASRGTGNSNQPQHF
15 | NA | TRBV6-5 | CASSYSGAKDSPLHF
15 | TRBD1 | TRBV6-5 | CASRVGTGSYNEQFF
11 | NA | TRBV7-9 | CASSLKSGYTF
14 | NA | TRBV9 | CASSPPGAGNTIYF
15 | NA | TRBV19 | CASPGRDMYQETQYF
15 | NA | TRBV6-1 | CASSEYRRGKETQYF
13 | NA | TRBV2 | CASTETRAYEQYF
13 | NA | TRBV28 | CASRSTGSQPQHF
12 | NA | TRBV27 | CASSREGRFYTF
15 | NA | TRBV2 | CASRMPGDRRNTIYF
12 | NA | TRBV19 | CASSIGPYGYTF
13 | TRBD1 | TRBV27 | CASSLWDRSEAFF
16 | NA | TRBV5-1 | CASSLGWTLSSYEQYF
13 | NA | TRBV2 | CASRISTLQPQHF